The 5 T cell receptor beta chains presented below share a single source sample, sequenced in a study of cytomegalovirus exposure and HLA in healthy donors. The PCR had 60 Vbeta and 13 Jbeta primers. The data were produced by immunoSEQ multiplex PCR, yet TCRdb's version contains in-frame clones alone and is incomplete. The sample gives approximately 170,000 clones, around 84% of which show up once; about 2.5% is in the top ten. Sequencing input: PBMCs. Every receptor here comes from a man aged 25 to 40 in good health and CMV-seropositive.

This clone was detected a few times. The same CDR3 can be traced to other DNA sequences in this sample. This chain links TRBV6-5 with TRBJ1-1; D remains unclear. The V gene lost 5 bases and the J gene lost 0 bases, with 4 bases spanning the gap. This CDR3 comprises 12 residues. The germline V gene has CDR1 MNHEY and CDR2 SVGAGI. This chain's CDR3 is CASSHLNTEAFF. The CDR3 DNA follows: TGTGCCAGCAGTCATTTGAACACTGAAGCTTTCTTT.

The genes are TRBV6-4 and TRBJ2-2; D unclear. Germline V gene sequence: CDR1 MRHNA, CDR2 SNTAGT. The V end was cut by 2 bases, the J end by 0 bases, with 4 bases between. The CDR3 contains 14 residues. DNA of the CDR3: TGTGCCAGCAGTGACAACTCGAACACCGGGGAGCTGTTTTTT. This encodes CASSDNSNTGELFF.

This chain uses TRBV7-9 with TRBJ2-1, with 12 nucleotides matching TRBD2. Trimming at V came to 5 bases and at J to 8 bases, leaving 16 bases not matched to a gene. The germline gives CDR1 SEHNR, CDR2 FQNEAQ (reference sequence). The CDR3 runs 18 residues. CDR3 region: CASSLALAGGLRADEQFF. DNA of the CDR3: TGTGCCAGCAGCCTGGCACTAGCGGGAGGTCTTAGAGCCGATGAGCAGTTCTTC.

This chain uses TRBV5-1 with TRBJ2-1; 9 bases line up with TRBD2. There are 15 residues in the CDR3. V shed 0 bases, J shed 5 bases, and the junction held 3 bases outside the gene matches. CDR1 SGHRS and CDR2 YFSETQ come from the germline V gene. The CDR3 sequence is CASSLGGRGNNEQFF. DNA for the CDR3: TGCGCCAGCAGCTTGGGCGGGAGGGGGAACAATGAGCAGTTCTTC.

The V and J genes are TRBV7-9 and TRBJ2-1; 10 bases agree with TRBD2. Germline CDR1 SEHNR, CDR2 FQNEAQ (reference sequence). The CDR3 loop spans 14 amino acids. Unmatched junction bases numbered 6, after V lost 7 bases and J lost 6 bases. This chain's CDR3 is CASKLAGVSNEQFF. CDR3 in DNA: TGTGCCAGCAAGCTAGCGGGAGTCTCCAATGAGCAGTTCTTC. The variable domain in full, with the rest retrieved from reference TRBV7-9 and TRBJ2-1, is DTGVSQNPRHKITKRGQNVTFRCDPISEHNRLYWYRQTLGQGPEFLTYFQNEAQLEKSRLLSDRFSAERPKGSFSTLEIQRTEQGDSAMYLCASKLAGVSNEQFFGPGTRLTVL.